This T cell receptor (beta chain) was sequenced for a study of cytomegalovirus exposure and HLA in healthy donors (dated by TCRdb to 2017 to 2019). For the wider study: An earlier analysis of more than 550 of the donors reported 250 to 350 Gb of sequence data and 95 million to 120 million unique TCR beta sequences obtained from around 190 million T cells. The study profiled the T cell repertoires of hundreds of subjects by immunosequencing and related them to cytomegalovirus serostatus. Across 300 to 400 genotyped donors of the cohort, an average of about 240,000 unique TCR beta nucleotide sequences per donor were sequenced, and roughly a sixth of those sequences were non-productive. High-throughput TCR immunosequencing, statistical association of individual TCRs with disease status, and machine learning were combined to predict cytomegalovirus infection status. In an earlier analysis of 587 of the donors, high-throughput TCR beta sequencing was used to judge whether each TCR beta V gene segment behaved as functional or pseudogenic. Donor age, sex, ethnicity and CMV serostatus were compiled together with the repertoire data. The number of donors typed differed by locus, with roughly 629-640 for A, B, C, DRB1 and DQB1, around 500 for DQA1, 606 for DPA1, and some 450 for DPB1. The study was designed to test whether signatures of past pathogen exposure could be identified by cataloging public T cell receptors. A later genetic analysis took genome-wide SNP genotypes for about 55% of the 666 donors and used that subset as a discovery cohort. A later analysis re-examined previously published TCR beta repertoires from roughly 650 donors and added high-resolution HLA genotyping to investigate patterns of TCR occurrence. Every repertoire in the discovery cohort had been generated on one and the same sequencing platform. Roughly five DR-DQ haplotypes were handled as single units for association and clustering because linkage in the cohort was strong. Roughly 300 gigabases of sequencing data and 70 million to 100 million unique TCR sequences were included in an early release covering around 600 HLA-typed donors. Among the approximately 420 genotyped donors, approximately 77% belonged to the genetic ancestry cluster associated with self-reported Caucasian donors. Besides the first cohort of some 670 subjects, a separate validation cohort made up of over 100 different subjects was used. Rather than drawing on any new phenotypic data, the later analysis identified candidate immune exposures from TCR beta sequences and the way those sequences occurred across donors. HLA typing covered class I and class II loci at four-digit resolution.

The study at large found these results: Broadly in line with IMGT annotations, most TCR beta V segments showed up in productive rearrangements about 87% or about 30% of the time in an earlier analysis of several hundred of the donors. Because counts were too low, about 18 rarely observed V segments, including chromosome 9 orphons, were excluded from the earlier analysis of roughly 580 of the donors. A later analysis found that TCR association rates varied across HLA loci, with DRB1 alleles showing the most associated TCRs and HLA-C alleles the fewest. Cytomegalovirus status was reported to be diagnosed by the classifier with high specificity and sensitivity in both the original and validation cohorts. A later analysis reported that several top co-occurrence clusters appeared linked to parvovirus B19, influenza, CMV and Epstein-Barr virus. In a later analysis, most CMV-associated TCR beta chains were found to appear HLA-restricted, with HLA associations seemingly driven largely by CMV exposure. Some IMGT-functional V segments, including TRBV6-2 and TRBV6-3, could not be distinguished by the 87-base-pair reads and were therefore excluded. In this cohort, only TCR beta chains were sequenced, and detectable features were limited by the absence of alpha or paired-chain data. Compared with equally common non-associated chains, HLA-associated TCR beta chains in a later analysis were more clonally expanded and had lower generation probabilities. CMV serostatus was the only immune exposure information available for the cohort. Linkage disequilibrium might explain the correlated functional status among segregating V segments, but an unknown experimental factor could not be excluded. Most TCR sequences were observed very rarely across donors, whereas some public TCRs were present in many individuals. The authors suggested that the approach could potentially be extended to other disease states and immunological phenotypes. When HLA alleles, especially DR and DQ, strongly co-occurred, attributing TCR associations to individual alleles was difficult. In vitro tests confirmed that a few of the cytomegalovirus-associated TCR beta chains recognize cytomegalovirus antigens. An association between a missense DCLRE1C variant and V-gene and J-gene trimming of TCR beta chains was found in a later genetic analysis and replicated in an independent cohort. Specific HLA alleles were associated with about 17,000 TCR beta sequences at a false discovery rate of 0.05 in a later analysis. A further reported finding was that TCR beta sequences accurately predicted the HLA-A and HLA-B alleles for most subjects in the first cohort. A cluster of highly shared sequence variants was judged likely to represent a technical artifact of the sequencing pipeline. Compared with the roughly 710-donor mean, donors in an Asian-associated ancestry cluster had fewer N-insertions in productive TCRs, according to a later genetic analysis. Because HLA typing was unavailable for some donors at each locus, only the typed subset was used in association tests. A total of some 180 TCR beta chains were listed by the study as associated with cytomegalovirus. The presence/absence analyses assumed that sequencing depth was roughly uniform across donors, and that assumption may not be true.

Preparation of the library involved the immunoSEQ multiplex PCR assay. The multiplex PCR relied on a mix of 60 forward primers for TCR Vbeta segments and 13 reverse primers for TCR Jbeta segments. Amplification of the CDR3 region of rearranged TCR beta genes was performed with a multiplex PCR assay on genomic DNA. On the Illumina HiSeq System, the amplified TCR beta libraries were sequenced as 87-base-pair reads. In the authors' own workflow: Across the 600 to 700 repertoires, a later analysis counted 80 million or so unique TCR beta chains, 9.5 million to 13 million of which were shared by at least two donors. Raw reads were error-corrected and collapsed into unique sequences by a nearest-neighbor algorithm in which closely related sequences were merged to remove PCR and sequencing errors. CDR3 sequences were aligned to IMGT reference sequences to assign V, D and J gene segments. For a sequence to be retained, at least a six-nucleotide match to both a V gene segment and a J gene segment was required. Rearrangements were called productive when the CDR3 lacked stop codons and stayed in frame with V and J; all others were non-productive. Following IMGT convention, CDR3 was defined as the stretch from the second conserved V-encoded cysteine to the conserved J-encoded phenylalanine. The earlier analysis of about 610 of the donors excluded sequences that lacked an unambiguous match to a single V gene segment. An earlier analysis of a few hundred of the donors called V segments functional above 56.7% productive rearrangements and segregating when the between-donor standard deviation exceeded 5%. A statistical classification framework was built to diagnose cytomegalovirus status from the catalog of TCR beta chain sequences. A later analysis assigned V and J genes by comparing TCR nucleotide sequences with IMGT/GENE-DB human TR gene sequences. The TCRdist pipeline was used in a later analysis to assign CDR3 sequences and most-parsimonious VDJ recombination scenarios. In a later analysis, each TCR beta chain was defined by its CDR3 amino acid sequence together with its V-gene family, and reads lacking a unique V-gene family were excluded. As a way to deal with suspected cross-contamination and a sequencing artifact, a later analysis dropped 640 or so nucleotide sequences that were highly shared and had low generation probability. In a later analysis, a clonal expansion index for each public chain was calculated from normalized within-repertoire ranks of inferred template counts. A later analysis computed generation probabilities with a VDJ recombination model fitted to out-of-frame rearrangements, and checked the results against IGoR. In a later analysis, hypergeometric tests were used to score TCR-TCR, TCR-HLA and TCR-CMV co-occurrence, with a repertoire-size bias correction applied to TCR pairs. A later analysis estimated false discovery rates by permuting HLA or CMV assignments 20 times. In a later analysis, co-occurring TCRs were grouped using DBSCAN, with TCRdist sequence similarity added in when clustering inside HLA-allele-positive subsets. Co-occurrence clustering excluded repertoires with fewer than 30,000 or more than 120,000 public chains, plus five with anomalous nucleotide sharing. Drawn from immuneACCESS, this table holds only the in-frame rearrangements with V and J called that TCRdb kept. Clones are partly lost; checked studies trace under half to an unresolved V gene and leave the rest unexplained. D and trimming were read from the DNA, whereas the V and J calls and clone size are those reported in that table. This sample lists approximately 270,000 clones; 75% to 90% were detected once. The ten largest make up about 0.28% of the sample.

This clone has just one count. The antigen it recognizes is unknown. Per-nucleotide qualities are absent, and no much larger clonotype sits a single base away. CDR1 and CDR2 (SGHTA, FQGNSA) derive from the germline V gene. At the junction V is shortened by 1 base and J by 7 bases, with 13 bases in between. The CDR3 runs 14 amino acids, cysteine and phenylalanine included. The retained sequence is limited to the CDR3, 42 bases, with the frame set at the first base. The cohort was made up of under 800 healthy bone marrow donors. At the time of sampling, every cohort member was nominally healthy, though immune exposures that went unrecorded were likely present. The donor was CMV seronegative and belonged to the group of 352 seronegative cohort members. A peripheral blood sample was collected from each donor, and TCR beta sequencing was performed on peripheral blood mononuclear cells. The Qiagen DNeasy Blood Extraction Kit was used to extract genomic DNA from the blood cell samples.

This TCR derives from a girl aged 2 to 9 in good health and CMV-seronegative. The source material was PBMCs. The V gene is TRBV7-2 and the J gene is TRBJ1-2; a tentative D match to TRBD1 spans 6 bases. The CDR3 region has the sequence CASSLGRQAVGYTF. The nucleotide sequence is TGTGCCAGCAGCTTAGGTAGACAGGCGGTTGGCTACACCTTC.